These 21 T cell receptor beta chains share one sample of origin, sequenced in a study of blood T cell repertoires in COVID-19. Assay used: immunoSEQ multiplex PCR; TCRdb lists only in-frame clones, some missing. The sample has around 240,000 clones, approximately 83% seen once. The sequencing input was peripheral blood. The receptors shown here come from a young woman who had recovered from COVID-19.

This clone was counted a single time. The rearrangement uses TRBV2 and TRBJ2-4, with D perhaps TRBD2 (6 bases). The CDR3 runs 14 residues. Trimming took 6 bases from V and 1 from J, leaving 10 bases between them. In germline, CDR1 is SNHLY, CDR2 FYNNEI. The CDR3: CASSAGGAKNIQYF. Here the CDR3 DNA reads TGTGCCAGCAGCGCTGGGGGGGCCAAAAACATTCAGTACTTC.

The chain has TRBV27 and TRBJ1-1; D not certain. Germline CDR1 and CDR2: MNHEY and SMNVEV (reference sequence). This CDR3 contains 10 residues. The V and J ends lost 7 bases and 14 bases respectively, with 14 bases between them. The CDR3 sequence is CASTPRAGFF. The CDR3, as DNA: TGTGCCAGCACCCCTCGGGCGGGGTTCTTT.

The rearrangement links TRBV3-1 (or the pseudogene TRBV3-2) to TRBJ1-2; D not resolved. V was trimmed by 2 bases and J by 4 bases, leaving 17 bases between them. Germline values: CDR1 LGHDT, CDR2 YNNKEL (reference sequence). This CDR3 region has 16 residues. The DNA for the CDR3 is TGTGCCAGCAGCCAAAGCGAGAACCGACTATTCTATGGCTACACCTTC. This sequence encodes CASSQSENRLFYGYTF.

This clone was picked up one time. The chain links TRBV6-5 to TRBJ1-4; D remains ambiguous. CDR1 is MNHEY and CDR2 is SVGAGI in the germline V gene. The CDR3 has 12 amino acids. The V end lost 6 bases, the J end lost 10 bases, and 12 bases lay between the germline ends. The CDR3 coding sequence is TGTGCCAGCAGACCCGCCAGTGGAAAACTGTTTTTT. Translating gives CASRPASGKLFF.

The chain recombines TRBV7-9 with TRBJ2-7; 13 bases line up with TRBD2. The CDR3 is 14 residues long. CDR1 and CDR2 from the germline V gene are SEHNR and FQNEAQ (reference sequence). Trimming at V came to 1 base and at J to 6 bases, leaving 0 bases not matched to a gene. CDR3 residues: CASSLGTSGGEQYF. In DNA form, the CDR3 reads TGTGCCAGCAGCTTAGGGACTAGCGGGGGCGAGCAGTACTTC.

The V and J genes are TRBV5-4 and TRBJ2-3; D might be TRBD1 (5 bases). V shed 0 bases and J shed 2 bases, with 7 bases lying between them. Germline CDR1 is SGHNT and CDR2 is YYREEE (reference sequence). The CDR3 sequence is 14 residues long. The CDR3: CASSLDRNTDTQYF. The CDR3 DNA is TGTGCCAGCAGCTTGGACAGGAACACAGATACGCAGTATTTT.

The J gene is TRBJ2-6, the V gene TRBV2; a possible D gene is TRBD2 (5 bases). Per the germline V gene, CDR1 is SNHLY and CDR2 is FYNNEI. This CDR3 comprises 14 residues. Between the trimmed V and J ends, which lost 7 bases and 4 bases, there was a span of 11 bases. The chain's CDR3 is CASNSDTGANVLTF. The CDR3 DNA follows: TGTGCCAGCAATAGCGATACCGGGGCCAACGTCCTGACTTTC.

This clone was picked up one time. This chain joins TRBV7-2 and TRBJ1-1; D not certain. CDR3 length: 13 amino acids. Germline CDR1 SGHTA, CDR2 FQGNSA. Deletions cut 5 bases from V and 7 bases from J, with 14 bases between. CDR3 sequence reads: CASSTDMVGEAFF. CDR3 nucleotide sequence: TGTGCCAGCAGCACCGACATGGTCGGTGAAGCTTTCTTT.

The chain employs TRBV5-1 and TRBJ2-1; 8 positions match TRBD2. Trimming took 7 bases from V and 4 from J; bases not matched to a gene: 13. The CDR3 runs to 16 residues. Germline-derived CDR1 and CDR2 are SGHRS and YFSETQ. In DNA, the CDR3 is TGCGCCAGCCAAGGTGTCGGGGGGGTTTTGTACAATGAGCAGTTCTTC. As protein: CASQGVGGVLYNEQFF.

CDR3 sequence reads: CASSLGDSNSPLHF. The CDR3 DNA follows: TGTGCCAGCAGCTTGGGTGACAGTAATTCACCCCTCCACTTT. The chain carries TRBV7-3 and TRBJ1-6; perhaps TRBD1 as D (5 bases). The V and J ends lost 3 bases and 6 bases respectively, with 9 bases between them. This CDR3 spans 14 amino acids. Per the germline V gene, CDR1 is SGHTA and CDR2 is FQGTGA.

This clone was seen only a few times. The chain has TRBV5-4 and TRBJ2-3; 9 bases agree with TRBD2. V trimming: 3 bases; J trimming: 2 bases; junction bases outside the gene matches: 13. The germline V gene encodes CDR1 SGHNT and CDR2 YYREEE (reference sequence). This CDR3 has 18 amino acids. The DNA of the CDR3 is TGTGCCAGCAGCTACCCCGAATTTAGCGGGGGCTTCACAGATACGCAGTATTTT. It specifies CASSYPEFSGGFTDTQYF. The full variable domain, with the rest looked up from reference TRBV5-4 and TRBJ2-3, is ETGVTQSPTHLIKTRGQQVTLRCSSQSGHNTVSWYQQALGQGPQFIFQYYREEENGRGNFPPRFSGLQFPNYSSELNVNALELDDSALYLCASSYPEFSGGFTDTQYFGPGTRLTVL.

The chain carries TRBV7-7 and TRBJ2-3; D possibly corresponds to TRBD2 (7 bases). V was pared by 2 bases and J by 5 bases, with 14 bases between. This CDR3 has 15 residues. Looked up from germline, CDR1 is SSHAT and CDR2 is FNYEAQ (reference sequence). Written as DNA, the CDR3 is TGTGCCAGCAGCTTATCCCGGGGGGCCGGAGATACGCAGTATTTT. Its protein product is CASSLSRGAGDTQYF.

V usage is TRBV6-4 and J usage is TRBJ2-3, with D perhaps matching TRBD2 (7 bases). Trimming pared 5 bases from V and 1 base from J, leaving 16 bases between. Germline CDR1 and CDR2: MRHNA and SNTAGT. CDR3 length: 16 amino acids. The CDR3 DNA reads TGTGCCAGCAGTTCTACGGGGGGCGGGGGCACAGATACGCAGTATTTT. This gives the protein CASSSTGGGGTDTQYF.

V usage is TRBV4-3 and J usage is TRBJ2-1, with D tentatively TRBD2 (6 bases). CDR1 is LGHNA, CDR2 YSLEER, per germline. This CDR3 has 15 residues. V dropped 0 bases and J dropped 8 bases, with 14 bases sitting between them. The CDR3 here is CASSQDWTTVDEQFF. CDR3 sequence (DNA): TGCGCCAGCAGCCAAGATTGGACTACCGTTGATGAGCAGTTCTTC.

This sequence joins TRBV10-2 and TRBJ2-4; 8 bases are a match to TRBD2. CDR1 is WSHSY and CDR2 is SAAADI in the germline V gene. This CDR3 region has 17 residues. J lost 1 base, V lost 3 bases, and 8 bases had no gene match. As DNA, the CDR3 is TGCGCCAGCAGTGAAATTGGGGCGGGAGGCGCCAAAAACATTCAGTACTTC. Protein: CASSEIGAGGAKNIQYF.

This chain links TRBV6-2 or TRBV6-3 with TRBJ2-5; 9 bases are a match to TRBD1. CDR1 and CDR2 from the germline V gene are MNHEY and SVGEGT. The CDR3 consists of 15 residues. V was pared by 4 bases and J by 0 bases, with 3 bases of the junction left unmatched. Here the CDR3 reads CASSSGQGNQETQYF. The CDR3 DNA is TGTGCCAGCAGTTCGGGACAGGGAAACCAAGAGACCCAGTACTTC.

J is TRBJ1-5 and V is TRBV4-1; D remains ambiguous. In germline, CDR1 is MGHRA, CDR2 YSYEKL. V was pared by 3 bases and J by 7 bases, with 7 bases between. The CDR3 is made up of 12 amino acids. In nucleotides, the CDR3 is TGCGCCAGCAGCCATCCAGGACAGCCCCAGCATTTT. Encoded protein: CASSHPGQPQHF.

The CDR3 here is CASSQDWGVGYEQYF. The DNA of the CDR3 is TGTGCCAGCAGCCAAGATTGGGGGGTCGGCTACGAGCAGTACTTC. This chain joins TRBV4-2 and TRBJ2-7; possible D gene TRBD2, 6 bases. Deletions cut 0 bases from V and 3 bases from J, with 12 bases between. Germline loops: CDR1 LGHNA, CDR2 YNFKEQ. The CDR3 consists of 15 residues.

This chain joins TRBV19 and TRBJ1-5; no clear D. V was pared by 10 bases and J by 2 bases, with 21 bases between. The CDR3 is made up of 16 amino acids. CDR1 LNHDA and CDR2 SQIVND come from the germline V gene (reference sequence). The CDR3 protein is CATNPTAGLGNQPQHF. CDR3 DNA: TGTGCCACAAACCCAACGGCGGGCCTCGGCAATCAGCCCCAGCATTTT. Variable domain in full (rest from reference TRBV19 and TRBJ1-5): DGGITQSPKYLFRKEGQNVTLSCEQNLNHDAMYWYRQDPGQGLRLIYYSQIVNDFQKGDIAEGYSVSREKKESFPLTVTSAQKNPTAFYLCATNPTAGLGNQPQHFGDGTRLSIL.

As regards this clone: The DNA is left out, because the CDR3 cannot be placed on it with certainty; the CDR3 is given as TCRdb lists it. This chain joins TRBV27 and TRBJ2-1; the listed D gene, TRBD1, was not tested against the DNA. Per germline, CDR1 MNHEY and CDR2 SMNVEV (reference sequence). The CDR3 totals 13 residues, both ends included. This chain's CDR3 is CASSILGSNEQFF.

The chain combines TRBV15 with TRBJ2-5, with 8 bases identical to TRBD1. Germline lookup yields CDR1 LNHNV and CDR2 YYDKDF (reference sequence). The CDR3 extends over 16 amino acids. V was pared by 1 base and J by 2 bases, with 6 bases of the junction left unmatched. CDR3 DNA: TGTGCCACCAGCAGAGGTACAGGGGGTCAACAAGAGACCCAGTACTTC. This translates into CATSRGTGGQQETQYF.